The 8 T cell receptor beta chains presented below share a single source sample, sequenced in a study of human T cells and chemical hapten exposure. TCRdb ran MiXCR on the RACE reads and lists one entry per CDR3 protein. The table shows around 180,000 distinct CDR3 sequences, with nearly 30% occurring only once. Time point in this sample: pre-sensitization, week 0. Treatment denoted: therapeutic diphenylcyclopropenone sensitization with weekly scalp DPC. The sequences come from whole blood, collected in connection with sensitization to the hapten diphenylcyclopropenone (DPC). The receptors shown here come from a woman aged 25 to 39 with alopecia areata. Some clones in this sample may be carry-over from other donors' samples.

The rearrangement uses TRBV27 and TRBJ2-7, with 10 bases aligning to TRBD1. The CDR3 runs 14 residues. Trimming cost V 5 bases and J 3 bases; bases outside gene matches: 4. CDR1 is MNHEY and CDR2 is SMNVEV in the germline V gene (reference sequence). The CDR3 spells CASSTGTGDYEQYF. In nucleotides, the CDR3 is TGTGCCAGCAGTACCGGGACAGGGGACTACGAGCAGTACTTC.

The chain carries TRBV13 and TRBJ1-2; a possible D gene is TRBD1 (6 bases). With 4 bases removed from V and 4 bases from J, the gap between germline ends came to 16 bases. This CDR3 spans 15 amino acids. Germline CDR1 reads PRHDT; CDR2 reads FYEKMQ (reference sequence). The CDR3 DNA follows: TGTGCCAGCAGCTCGACAGGAACTAACCCCTATGGCTACACCTTC. Translating gives CASSSTGTNPYGYTF.

The genes are TRBV11-3 and TRBJ2-1; no clear D gene. There are 18 residues in the CDR3. V lost 1 base and J lost 0, with 16 bases in between. Germline V lookup: CDR1 SGHNT, CDR2 YENEEA. The CDR3 here is CASSLGSGSASSYNEQFF. The CDR3, as DNA: TGTGCCAGCAGCTTAGGGTCCGGGTCCGCATCCTCCTACAATGAGCAGTTCTTC.

The V call is TRBV20-1, the J call TRBJ2-2; D is unclear. The germline gives CDR1 DFQATT, CDR2 SNEGSKA (reference sequence). V was shortened by 6 bases and J by 2 bases, with 4 bases between the two germline ends. This CDR3 is 11 amino acids long. DNA of the CDR3: TGCAGTGCGGATAACACCGGGGAGCTGTTTTTT. Its protein is CSADNTGELFF.

The rearrangement joins TRBV6-2 or TRBV6-3 to TRBJ2-4, with D hard to call. Trimming shortened V by 8 bases and J by 3 bases, and 14 bases separated the two germline ends. This CDR3 spans 14 amino acids. In germline, CDR1 is MNHEY, CDR2 SVGEGT. The CDR3 DNA sequence: TGTGCCAGCCACACCGCGCAGGTCAAAAACATTCAGTACTTC. This translates into CASHTAQVKNIQYF.

This clonotype has a handful of counts. This chain connects TRBV6-5 to TRBJ2-2, with D perhaps matching TRBD2 (6 bases). Trimming stripped 0 bases from V and 0 bases from J, with 11 bases between. The CDR3 runs to 17 residues. The V gene's germline CDR1 is MNHEY and CDR2 SVGAGI. The CDR3 loop reads CASSYSGGAANTGELFF. CDR3 nucleotide sequence: TGTGCCAGCAGTTACTCTGGCGGGGCGGCGAACACCGGGGAGCTGTTTTTT.

This chain uses TRBV3-1 with TRBJ2-1; no clear D gene. Germline V gene sequence: CDR1 LGHDT, CDR2 YNNKEL (reference sequence). V shed 3 bases and J shed 4 bases, with 7 bases lying between them. The CDR3 is made up of 13 amino acids. CDR3 loop: CASSHYRYNEQFF. DNA of the CDR3: TGTGCCAGCAGCCATTACAGATACAATGAGCAGTTCTTC.

The chain employs TRBV12-3 or TRBV12-4 and TRBJ1-2; D is ambiguous. V lost 4 bases and J lost 3, with 18 bases in between. The CDR3 consists of 16 residues. Here the CDR3 reads CASSSSDRAPDYGYTF. The CDR3 bases are TGTGCCAGCAGTTCAAGTGACCGGGCCCCGGACTATGGCTACACCTTC.